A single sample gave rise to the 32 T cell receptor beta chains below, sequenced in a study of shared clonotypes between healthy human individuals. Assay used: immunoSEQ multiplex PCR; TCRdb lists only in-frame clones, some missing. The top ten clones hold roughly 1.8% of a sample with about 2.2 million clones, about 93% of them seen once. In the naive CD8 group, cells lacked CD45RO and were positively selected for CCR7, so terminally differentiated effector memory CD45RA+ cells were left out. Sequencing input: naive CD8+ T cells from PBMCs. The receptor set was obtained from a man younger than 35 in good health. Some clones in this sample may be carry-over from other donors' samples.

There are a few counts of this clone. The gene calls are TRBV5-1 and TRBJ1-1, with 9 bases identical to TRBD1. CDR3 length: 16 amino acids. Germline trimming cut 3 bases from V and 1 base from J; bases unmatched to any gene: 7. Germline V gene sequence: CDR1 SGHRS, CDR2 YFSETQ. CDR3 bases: TGCGCCAGCAGCTATCGAGGGACAGGGTGGAACACTGAAGCTTTCTTT. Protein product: CASSYRGTGWNTEAFF.

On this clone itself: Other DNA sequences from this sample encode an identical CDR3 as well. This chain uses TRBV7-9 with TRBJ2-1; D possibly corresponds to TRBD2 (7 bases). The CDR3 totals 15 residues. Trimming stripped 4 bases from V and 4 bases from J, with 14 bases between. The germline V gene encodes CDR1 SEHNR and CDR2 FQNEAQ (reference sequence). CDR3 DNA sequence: TGTGCCAGCAGCTCCAGGGGCGGGAGTTACAATGAGCAGTTCTTC. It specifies CASSSRGGSYNEQFF.

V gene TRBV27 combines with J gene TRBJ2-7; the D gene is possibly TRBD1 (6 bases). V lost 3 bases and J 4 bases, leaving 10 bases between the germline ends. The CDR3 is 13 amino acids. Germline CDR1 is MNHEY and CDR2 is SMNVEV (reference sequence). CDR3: CASSFAQGYEQYF. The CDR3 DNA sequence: TGTGCCAGCAGTTTCGCGCAGGGGTACGAGCAGTACTTC.

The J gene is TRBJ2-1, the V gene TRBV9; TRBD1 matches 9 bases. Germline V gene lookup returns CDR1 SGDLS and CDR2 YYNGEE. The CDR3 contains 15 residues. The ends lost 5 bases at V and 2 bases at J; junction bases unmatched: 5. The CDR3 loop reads CASRGGTGTYNEQFF. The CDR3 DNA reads TGTGCCAGCAGGGGTGGGACAGGGACCTACAATGAGCAGTTCTTC.

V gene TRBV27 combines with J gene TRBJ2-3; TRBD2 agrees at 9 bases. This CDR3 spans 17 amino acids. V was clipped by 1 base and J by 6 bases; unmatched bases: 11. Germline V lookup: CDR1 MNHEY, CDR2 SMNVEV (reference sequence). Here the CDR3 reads CASSLLFAGGPSDTQYF. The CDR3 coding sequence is TGTGCCAGCAGTTTATTGTTCGCGGGAGGGCCTTCGGATACGCAGTATTTT.

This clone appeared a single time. The CDR3 bases are TGTGCCAGCAGGGATCGGGACTTTAGCAATCAGCCCCAGCATTTT. It is translated as CASRDRDFSNQPQHF. The genes are TRBV6-6 and TRBJ1-5, with D possibly matching TRBD1 (5 bases). The V gene lost 6 bases and the J gene lost 0 bases, with 12 bases spanning the gap. The CDR3 is 15 amino acids. Germline V CDR1 and CDR2: MNHNY, SVGAGI (reference sequence).

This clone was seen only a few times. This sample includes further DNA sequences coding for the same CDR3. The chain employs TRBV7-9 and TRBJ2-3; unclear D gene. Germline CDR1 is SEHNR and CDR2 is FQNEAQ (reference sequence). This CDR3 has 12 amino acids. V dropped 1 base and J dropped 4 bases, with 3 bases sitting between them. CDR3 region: CASSLGADTQYF. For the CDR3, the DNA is TGTGCCAGCAGCTTAGGCGCAGATACGCAGTATTTT.

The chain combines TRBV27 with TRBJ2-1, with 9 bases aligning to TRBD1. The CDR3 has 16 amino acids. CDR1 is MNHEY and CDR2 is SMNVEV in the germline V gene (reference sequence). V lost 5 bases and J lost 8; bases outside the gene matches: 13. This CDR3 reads CASSGAPGQGKHEQFF. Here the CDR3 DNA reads TGTGCCAGCAGTGGAGCCCCGGGACAGGGTAAACATGAGCAGTTCTTC.

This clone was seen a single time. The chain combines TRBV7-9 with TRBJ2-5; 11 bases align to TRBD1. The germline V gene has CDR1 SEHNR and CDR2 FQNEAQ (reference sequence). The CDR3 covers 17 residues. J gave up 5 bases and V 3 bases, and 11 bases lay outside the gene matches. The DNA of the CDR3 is TGTGCCAGCAGCTTTCAGGGACAGGGGGATTTAGGGGAGACCCAGTACTTC. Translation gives CASSFQGQGDLGETQYF.

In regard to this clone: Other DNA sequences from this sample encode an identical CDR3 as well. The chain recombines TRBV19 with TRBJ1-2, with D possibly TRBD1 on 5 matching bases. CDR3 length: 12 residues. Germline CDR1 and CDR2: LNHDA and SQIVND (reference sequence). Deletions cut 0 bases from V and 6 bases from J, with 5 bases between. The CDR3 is CASSIDRDGYTF. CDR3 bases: TGTGCCAGTAGTATAGACAGGGATGGCTACACCTTC.

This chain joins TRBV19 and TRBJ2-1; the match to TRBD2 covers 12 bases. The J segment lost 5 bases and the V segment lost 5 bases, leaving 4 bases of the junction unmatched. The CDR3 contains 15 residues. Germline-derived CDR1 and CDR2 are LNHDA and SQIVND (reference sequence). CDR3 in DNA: TGTGCCAGTAGTCCTAGCGGGAGGGAGGACAATGAGCAGTTCTTC. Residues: CASSPSGREDNEQFF.

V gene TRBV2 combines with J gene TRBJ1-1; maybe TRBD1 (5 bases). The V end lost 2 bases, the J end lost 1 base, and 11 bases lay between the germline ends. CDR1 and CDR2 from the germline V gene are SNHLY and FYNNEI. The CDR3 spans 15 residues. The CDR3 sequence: CASSERPGRNTEAFF. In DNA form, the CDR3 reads TGTGCCAGCAGTGAAAGGCCAGGGAGGAACACTGAAGCTTTCTTT.

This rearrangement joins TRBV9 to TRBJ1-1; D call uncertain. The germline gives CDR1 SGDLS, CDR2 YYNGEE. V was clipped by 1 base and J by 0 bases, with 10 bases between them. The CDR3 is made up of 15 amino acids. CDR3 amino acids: CASSVWTVLNTEAFF. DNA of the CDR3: TGTGCCAGCAGCGTATGGACGGTATTGAACACTGAAGCTTTCTTT.

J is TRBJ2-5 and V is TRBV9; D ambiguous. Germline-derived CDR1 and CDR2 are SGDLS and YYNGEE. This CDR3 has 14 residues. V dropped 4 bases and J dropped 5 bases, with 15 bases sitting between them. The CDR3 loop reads CASSRRGNAETQYF. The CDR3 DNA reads TGTGCCAGCAGCCGTAGAGGTAATGCGGAGACCCAGTACTTC.

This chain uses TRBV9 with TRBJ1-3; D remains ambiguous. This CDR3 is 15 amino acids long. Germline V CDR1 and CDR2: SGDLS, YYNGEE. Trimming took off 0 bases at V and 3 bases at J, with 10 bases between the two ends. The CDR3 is CASSVDRVYGNTIYF. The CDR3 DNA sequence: TGTGCCAGCAGCGTAGACAGAGTCTATGGAAACACCATATATTTT.

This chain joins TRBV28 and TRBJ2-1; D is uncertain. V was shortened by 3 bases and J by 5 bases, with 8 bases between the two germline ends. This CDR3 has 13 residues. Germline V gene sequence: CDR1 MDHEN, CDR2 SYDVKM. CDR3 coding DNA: TGTGCCAGCAGTTTGGTGACTCACAATGAGCAGTTCTTC. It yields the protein CASSLVTHNEQFF.

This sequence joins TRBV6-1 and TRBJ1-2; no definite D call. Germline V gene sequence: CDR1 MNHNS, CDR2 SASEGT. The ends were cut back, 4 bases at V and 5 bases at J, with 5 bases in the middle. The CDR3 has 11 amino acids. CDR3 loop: CASSVGYGYTF. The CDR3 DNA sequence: TGTGCCAGCAGTGTAGGTTATGGCTACACCTTC.

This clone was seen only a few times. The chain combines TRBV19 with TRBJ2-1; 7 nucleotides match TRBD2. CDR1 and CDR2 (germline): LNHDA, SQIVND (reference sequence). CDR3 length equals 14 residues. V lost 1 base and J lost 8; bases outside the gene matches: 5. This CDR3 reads CASSIVGGVDEQFF. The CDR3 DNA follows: TGTGCCAGTAGTATAGTGGGAGGGGTTGATGAGCAGTTCTTC. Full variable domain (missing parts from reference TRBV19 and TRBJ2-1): DGGITQSPKYLFRKEGQNVTLSCEQNLNHDAMYWYRQDPGQGLRLIYYSQIVNDFQKGDIAEGYSVSREKKESFPLTVTSAQKNPTAFYLCASSIVGGVDEQFFGPGTRLTVL.

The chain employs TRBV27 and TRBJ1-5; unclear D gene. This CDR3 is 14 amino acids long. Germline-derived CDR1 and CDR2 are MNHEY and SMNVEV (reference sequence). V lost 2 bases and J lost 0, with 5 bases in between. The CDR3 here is CASSLQASNQPQHF. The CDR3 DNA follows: TGTGCCAGCAGTTTACAGGCTAGCAATCAGCCCCAGCATTTT.

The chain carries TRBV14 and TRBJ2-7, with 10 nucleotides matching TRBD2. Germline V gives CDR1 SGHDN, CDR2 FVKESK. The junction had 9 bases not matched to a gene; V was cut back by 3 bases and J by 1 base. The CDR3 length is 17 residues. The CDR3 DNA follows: TGTGCCAGCAGCCATCTGCCTAGCGGGAGACGGTCCTACGAGCAGTACTTC. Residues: CASSHLPSGRRSYEQYF. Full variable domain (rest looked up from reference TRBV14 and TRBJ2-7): EAGVTQFPSHSVIEKGQTVTLRCDPISGHDNLYWYRRVMGKEIKFLLHFVKESKQDESGMPNNRFLAERTGGTYSTLKVQPAELEDSGVYFCASSHLPSGRRSYEQYFGPGTRLTVT.

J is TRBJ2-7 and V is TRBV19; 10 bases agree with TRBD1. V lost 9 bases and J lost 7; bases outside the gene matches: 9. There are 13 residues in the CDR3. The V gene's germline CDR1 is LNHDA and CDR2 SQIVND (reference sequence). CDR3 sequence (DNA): TGTGCCAGCATGGGACAGGGGTTGGGGGAGCAGTACTTC. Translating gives CASMGQGLGEQYF.

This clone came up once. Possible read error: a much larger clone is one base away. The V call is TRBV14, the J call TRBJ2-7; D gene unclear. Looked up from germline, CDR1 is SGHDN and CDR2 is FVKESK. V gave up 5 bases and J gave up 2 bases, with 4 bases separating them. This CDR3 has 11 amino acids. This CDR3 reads CASSDTYEQYF. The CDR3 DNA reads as TGTGCCAGCAGCGACACCTACGAGCAGTACTTC.

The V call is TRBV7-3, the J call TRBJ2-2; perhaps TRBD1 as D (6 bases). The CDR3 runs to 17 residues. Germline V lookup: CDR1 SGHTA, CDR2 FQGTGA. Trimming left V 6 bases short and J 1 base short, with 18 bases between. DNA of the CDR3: TGTGCCAGCAGGCCCATCGCAGGGGAAGGGAACACCGGGGAGCTGTTTTTT. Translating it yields CASRPIAGEGNTGELFF.

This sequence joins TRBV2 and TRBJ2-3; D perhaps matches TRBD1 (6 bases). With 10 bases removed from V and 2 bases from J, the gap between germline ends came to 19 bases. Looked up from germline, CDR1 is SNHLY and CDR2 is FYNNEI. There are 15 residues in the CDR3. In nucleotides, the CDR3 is TGTGCCACCTTAAGGGGGTTCGCGATCACAGATACGCAGTATTTT. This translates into CATLRGFAITDTQYF.

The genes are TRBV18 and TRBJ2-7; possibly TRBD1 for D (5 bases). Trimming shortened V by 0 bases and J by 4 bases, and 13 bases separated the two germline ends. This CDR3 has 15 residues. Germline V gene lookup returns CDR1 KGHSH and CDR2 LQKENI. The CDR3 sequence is CASSPPGHGLYEQYF. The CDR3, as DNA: TGTGCCAGCTCACCACCCGGACACGGGTTATACGAGCAGTACTTC.

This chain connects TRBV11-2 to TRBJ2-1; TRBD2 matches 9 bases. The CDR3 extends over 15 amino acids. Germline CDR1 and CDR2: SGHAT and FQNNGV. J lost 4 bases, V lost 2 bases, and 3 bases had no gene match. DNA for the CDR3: TGTGCCAGCAGCTTAACAGCGGGAGGTTACAATGAGCAGTTCTTC. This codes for CASSLTAGGYNEQFF.

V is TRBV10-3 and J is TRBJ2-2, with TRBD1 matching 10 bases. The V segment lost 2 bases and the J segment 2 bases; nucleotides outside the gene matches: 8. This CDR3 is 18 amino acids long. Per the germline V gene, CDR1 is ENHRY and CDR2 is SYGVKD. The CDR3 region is CAISESPGDRGNTGELFF. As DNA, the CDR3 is TGTGCCATCAGTGAGAGCCCAGGGGACAGGGGAAACACCGGGGAGCTGTTTTTT.

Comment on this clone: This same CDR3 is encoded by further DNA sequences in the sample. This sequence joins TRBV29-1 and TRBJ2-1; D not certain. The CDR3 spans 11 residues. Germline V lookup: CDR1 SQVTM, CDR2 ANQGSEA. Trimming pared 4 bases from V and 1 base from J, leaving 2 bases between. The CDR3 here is CSVVSYNEQFF. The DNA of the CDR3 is TGCAGCGTTGTGTCCTACAATGAGCAGTTCTTC.

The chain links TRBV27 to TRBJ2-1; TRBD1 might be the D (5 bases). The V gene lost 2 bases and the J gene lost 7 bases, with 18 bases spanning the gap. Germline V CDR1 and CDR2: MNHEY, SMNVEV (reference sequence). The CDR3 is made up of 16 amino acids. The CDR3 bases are TGTGCCAGCAGTTTAAGGGGCGCAGGGTTTGGGAATGAGCAGTTCTTC. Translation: CASSLRGAGFGNEQFF.

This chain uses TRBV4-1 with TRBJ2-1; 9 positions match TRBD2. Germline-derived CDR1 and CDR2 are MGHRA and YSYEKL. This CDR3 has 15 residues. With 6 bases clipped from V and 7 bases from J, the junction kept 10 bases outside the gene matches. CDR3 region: CASSQSGRSWNEQFF. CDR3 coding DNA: TGCGCCAGCAGTCAGAGCGGGAGGTCCTGGAATGAGCAGTTCTTC.

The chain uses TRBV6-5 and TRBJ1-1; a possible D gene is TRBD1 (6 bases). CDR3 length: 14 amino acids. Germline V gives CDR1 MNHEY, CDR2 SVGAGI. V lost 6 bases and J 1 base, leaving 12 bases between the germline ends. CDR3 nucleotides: TGTGCCAGCAGCACAGGGTACCCGAACACTGAAGCTTTCTTT. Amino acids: CASSTGYPNTEAFF.

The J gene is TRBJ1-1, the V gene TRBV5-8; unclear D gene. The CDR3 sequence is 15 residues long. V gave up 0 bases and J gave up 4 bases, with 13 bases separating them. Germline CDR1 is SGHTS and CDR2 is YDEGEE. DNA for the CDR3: TGTGCCAGCAGCTTGGTGGCGAACCGGGTCACTGAAGCTTTCTTT. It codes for CASSLVANRVTEAFF.